This T cell receptor beta chain was recovered during a study of human T cells and chemical hapten exposure. Study-level points and caveats: Relative to controls, expanded TCRs formed significantly more large CDR3 similarity clusters.

In its sample, this clonotype was seen many times. Its antigen is not identified. CDR1 is SQVTM, CDR2 ANQGSEA, per germline. The CDR3 has 15 amino acids. V dropped 1 base and J dropped 1 base, with 12 bases sitting between them. Stated time point: patch test 2, 6 weeks after DPC sensitization. Sample treatment: therapeutic diphenylcyclopropenone sensitization with weekly scalp DPC. TCRdb processed the RACE reads anew with MiXCR; each CDR3 protein has one entry. The profile shows tens of thousands of distinct CDR3 sequences, approximately 9% of them singletons. The rearrangement joins TRBV29-1 to TRBJ2-3; D could derive from TRBD1 or TRBD2 (5 bases each). The source is a woman in her fifties or sixties with alopecia areata. Some clones in this sample may be carry-over from other donors' samples. Sequencing was performed on whole blood, taken in connection with sensitization to the hapten diphenylcyclopropenone (DPC). The CDR3 DNA reads TGCAGCGTTGAAGGAGGGGCACATCGCACAGATACGCAGTATTTT. Its protein is CSVEGGAHRTDTQYF.